The TCR beta chain described here comes from a study of CD8+CD57+ T cells in acquired aplastic anemia. At the level of the study: On average, sorted CD4+ and CD8+ cells gave approximately 3.1 ug of DNA. CD4+ reads averaged about 10.8 million in healthy donors.

As concerns this clonotype: The target antigen is unknown.

Study-wide findings and caveats: CD8+ Simpson's diversity showed no significant patient-control difference. Patients and controls shared over 25 CD8+ CDR3 sequences, highly expressed in patients.

CDR3 size: 15 residues. The germline V gene encodes CDR1 LNHDA and CDR2 SQIVND (reference sequence). Trimming pared 6 bases from V and 0 bases from J, leaving 12 bases between. TCR beta VDJ and CDR3 were profiled, and genomic DNA was the template. Each CDR3 protein gets one entry after TCRdb re-called the reads with MiXCR. The sample has under 150,000 distinct CDR3 sequences, roughly two fifths seen once. This chain joins TRBV19 and TRBJ1-5; TRBD1 might be the D (6 bases). Material for sequencing was sorted CD4+, CD8+, or CD8+CD57+ T cells (not recorded which) from PBMCs. The TCR comes from a human donor in good health, serving as a control. For the CDR3, the DNA is TGTGCCAGTAGCAACAGGGTTTATAGCAATCAGCCCCAGCATTTT. This encodes CASSNRVYSNQPQHF.